The 3 T cell receptor beta chains given below trace back to one sample, sequenced in a study of blood T cells in healthy people across ages (dated by TCRdb to between 2014 and 2017). Library prep was done by 5' RACE. Sequencing relied on an Illumina HiSeq 2500. A second PCR of about 7 to 12 cycles was run with a J-beta primer mix and a sample-barcoded 5' primer. The public sequencing data were trimmed at Q25 with fastp and processed into clonotypes with MiXCR by TCRdb, which kept only in-frame beta chains. For every CDR3 protein sequence, its rows merge into one entry that carries the most common genes and DNA. The sample contains around 280,000 distinct CDR3 sequences, 27% of them found a single time. Of the sample, approximately 30% falls within the top ten clones. What was sequenced was blood. The receptors derive from an older woman in good health.

The V gene is TRBV5-1, the J gene TRBJ2-1; tentatively, D is TRBD2 (5 bases). V lost 0 bases, J lost 8 bases, and 15 bases lay in between. Germline loops: CDR1 SGHRS, CDR2 YFSETQ. The CDR3 runs 15 residues. In DNA form, the CDR3 reads TGCGCCAGCAGCTTGGCGCTAGCAACGGGGTATGAGCAGTTCTTC. Translating gives CASSLALATGYEQFF.

This clonotype has at least ten counts. The chain recombines TRBV6-1 with TRBJ2-1; 9 positions match TRBD2. J was trimmed by 3 bases and V by 1 base; bases with no gene match: 7. Germline V lookup: CDR1 MNHNS, CDR2 SASEGT. The CDR3 extends over 17 amino acids. The chain's CDR3 is CASSEDGTSLYYNEQFF. CDR3 nucleotides: TGTGCCAGCAGTGAAGATGGGACTAGCCTTTACTACAATGAGCAGTTCTTC.

This clonotype came up a few times. A junction boundary mismatches the germline segment, possibly from a read error. The chain is built from TRBV15 and TRBJ2-2; D is unresolved. This CDR3 is built from 14 residues. Germline loops: CDR1 LNHNV, CDR2 YYDKDF (reference sequence). For the CDR3, the DNA is TGTGCCACCAGCAGAGATAAGAACGCCGGGGAGCTGTTTTTT. Translating gives CATSRDKNAGELFF.